The 3 T cell receptor beta chains presented below share a single source sample, sequenced in a study of human T cells and chemical hapten exposure. Using its own MiXCR run on the RACE reads, TCRdb lists one record per CDR3 protein. The sample yields 52,000 or so distinct CDR3 sequences, roughly a tenth seen once. The time point was: pre-sensitization, week 0. The sample's treatment: therapeutic diphenylcyclopropenone sensitization with weekly scalp DPC. Sequencing used whole blood, obtained in connection with sensitization to the hapten diphenylcyclopropenone (DPC). Source of these receptors: a man in his forties with alopecia areata. Some clones in this sample may be carry-over from other donors' samples.

This clonotype is termed medium-sized. The J gene is TRBJ2-2, the V gene TRBV29-1; 11 bases are shared with TRBD1. From germline, CDR1 is SQVTM and CDR2 ANQGSEA. J was trimmed by 5 bases and V by 8 bases; bases with no gene match: 7. This CDR3 comprises 14 residues. CDR3 nucleotide sequence: TGCAGCACCCCCGGACAGGGGGCAACCGGGGAGCTGTTTTTT. Protein: CSTPGQGATGELFF.

The chain couples TRBV9 to TRBJ2-7; no clear D gene. Germline V gives CDR1 SGDLS, CDR2 YYNGEE. The CDR3 is made up of 14 amino acids. The V end lost 6 bases, the J end lost 0 bases, and 13 bases lay between the germline ends. The CDR3, as DNA: TGTGCCAGCAACTCCGGGTCCAGCTCCTACGAGCAGTACTTC. This encodes CASNSGSSSYEQYF.

This clonotype appeared a few times. This chain joins TRBV15 and TRBJ2-5; D not resolved. Trimming stripped 3 bases from V and 2 bases from J, with 10 bases between. CDR3 length equals 14 residues. CDR1 and CDR2 (germline): LNHNV, YYDKDF (reference sequence). CDR3 in DNA: TGTGCCACCAGCAGGATGGGGTTTCAAGAGACCCAGTACTTC. Its protein is CATSRMGFQETQYF. Full variable domain (rest looked up from reference TRBV15 and TRBJ2-5): DAMVIQNPRYQVTQFGKPVTLSCSQTLNHNVMYWYQQKSSQAPKLLFHYYDKDFNNEADTPDNFQSRRPNTSFCFLDIRSPGLGDTAMYLCATSRMGFQETQYFGPGTRLLVL.